The source of this T cell receptor beta chain is a study of T cell clonality in common variable immunodeficiency. Whole-study results and caveats: Shared TCRbeta clones were fewer between CVID subjects than controls.

The protocol was immunoSEQ multiplex PCR, while the TCRdb copy is restricted to in-frame clones and leaves out a portion. Observed in the sample are some 60,000 clones, none of them singletons. The germline V gene has CDR1 SGHVS and CDR2 FQNEAQ. The CDR3 contains 18 residues. Unmatched junction bases numbered 10, after V lost 4 bases and J lost 2 bases. This clone came up many times. Its antigen is still unknown. The read ends 3 residues before the CDR3 terminus; that terminus is restored from the germline J gene. Sequencing was done on a sample of peripheral blood mononuclear cells. The TCR comes from a person between 18 and 75 years old in good health. This chain joins TRBV7-8 and TRBJ2-7; 14 bases fit TRBD2. This CDR3 is CASSSSSGLAGVAYEQYF. Partial CDR3 DNA: TGTGCCAGCAGCTCCTCTTCGGGACTAGCGGGAGTTGCCTACGAG.